This TCR beta chain emerged from a study of shared clonotypes between healthy human individuals. CDR1 is KGHSH and CDR2 is LQKENI in the germline V gene. Trimming cost V 8 bases and J 8 bases, with 12 bases left between them. CDR3 length: 12 residues. Profiling relied on immunoSEQ multiplex PCR, and the TCRdb table lists in-frame clones only, not all of them. The data show under 2.5 million clones, 85% to 95% seen once. V usage is TRBV18 and J usage is TRBJ1-4; D unclear. The sequencing sample was made of naive CD4+ T cells from PBMCs. Described subset: CD45RA+ positively selected. The TCR was taken from a man in his late teens or twenties in good health. Some clones in this sample may be carry-over from other donors' samples. CDR3 DNA: TGTGCCAGCCGAAGGGAGGGCGAAAAACTGTTTTTT. It translates to CASRREGEKLFF.